This T cell receptor beta chain was profiled in a study of shared clonotypes between healthy human individuals. CD45RO-negative cells were positively selected for CCR7, leaving out terminally differentiated effector memory CD45RA+ cells. The junction had 6 bases not matched to a gene; V was cut back by 1 base and J by 4 bases. Germline V gives CDR1 MGHRA, CDR2 YSYEKL. The CDR3 is made up of 16 amino acids. TCRdb keeps only in-frame clones here, not all; method: immunoSEQ multiplex PCR. The table records roughly 850,000 clones, about 96% of them present only once. The rearrangement links TRBV4-1 to TRBJ2-1; 8 nucleotides match TRBD1. The TCR sequence derives from a man aged 25 to 40 in good health. Sequenced material: naive CD8+ T cells sorted from blood. CDR3 DNA sequence: TGCGCCAGCAGCCAAGTAGAGACAGGGGCTTACAATGAGCAGTTCTTC. Residues: CASSQVETGAYNEQFF.